The 8 T cell receptor beta chains listed next were all sequenced from one sample in a study of CD8+ T cells in alopecia areata. Treatment of the sample: oral pan-JAK inhibitor, 5-10 mg twice daily. As the sequencing template, cDNA was produced by extracting RNA and reverse transcribing it. Sequencing used immunoSEQ multiplex PCR; TCRdb keeps in-frame clones, though not all of them. The repertoire consists of 190,000 or so clones, with about 60% occurring once and the leading ten covering over 10%. Sequenced here: CD8+ T cells sorted from blood, sampled at week 24, from a patient treated with tofacitinib. The receptor source for this set is a human donor with alopecia areata.

The V and J genes are TRBV9 and TRBJ2-7; 11 bases line up with TRBD2. Trimming took 4 bases from V and 7 from J; bases not matched to a gene: 10. CDR3 size: 15 residues. Germline loops: CDR1 SGDLS, CDR2 YYNGEE. CDR3 amino acids: CASSPRLAGTQEQYF. As DNA, the CDR3 is TGTGCCAGCAGCCCCAGACTAGCGGGGACCCAGGAGCAGTACTTC. Looking up the rest from reference TRBV9 and TRBJ2-7 gives the full variable domain: DSGVTQTPKHLITATGQRVTLRCSPRSGDLSVYWYQQSLDQGLQFLIQYYNGEERAKGNILERFSAQQFPDLHSELNLSSLELGDSALYFCASSPRLAGTQEQYFGPGTRLTVT.

In this sample, this clone turned up a few times. The rearrangement links TRBV6-1 to TRBJ2-1, with TRBD2 identical over 7 bases. The CDR3 contains 14 residues. J was trimmed by 6 bases and V by 3 bases; bases with no gene match: 5. CDR1 and CDR2 from the germline V gene are MNHNS and SASEGT. The DNA of the CDR3 is TGTGCCAGCAGTGAGTGGGCGGGGGTCAATGAGCAGTTCTTC. This sequence encodes CASSEWAGVNEQFF.

This clone was observed once. This rearrangement joins TRBV13 to TRBJ2-5; TRBD1 or TRBD2 may be the D gene (6 bases each). The length of the CDR3 is 14 residues. In germline, CDR1 is PRHDT, CDR2 FYEKMQ (reference sequence). Trimming cost V 1 base and J 6 bases, with 12 bases left between them. DNA of the CDR3: TGTGCCAGCAGCTTAGAGGGGGGCAGGAAGACCCAGTACTTC. Translated, it gives CASSLEGGRKTQYF.

A single count supports this clone. The genes are TRBV5-6 and TRBJ1-6, with TRBD1 identical over 12 bases. The CDR3 loop spans 14 amino acids. V was clipped by 4 bases and J by 9 bases; unmatched bases: 2. The germline gives CDR1 SGHDT, CDR2 YYEEEE. CDR3 region: CASSVGQGASPLHF. CDR3 DNA: TGTGCCAGCAGCGTGGGACAGGGGGCTTCACCCCTCCACTTT. Combining the CDR3 with reference TRBV5-6 and TRBJ1-6 gives the whole variable domain DAGVTQSPTHLIKTRGQQVTLRCSPKSGHDTVSWYQQALGQGPQFIFQYYEEEERQRGNFPDRFSGHQFPNYSSELNVNALLLGDSALYLCASSVGQGASPLHFGNGTRLTVT.

The CDR3 protein is CASSPIDRDSYEQYF. CDR3 DNA sequence: TGCGCCAGCAGTCCTATTGACAGGGACTCCTACGAGCAGTACTTC. The gene calls are TRBV10-2 and TRBJ2-7, with TRBD1 matching over 7 bases. The CDR3 totals 15 residues. V was pared by 5 bases and J by 0 bases, with 7 bases of the junction left unmatched. The germline V gene encodes CDR1 WSHSY and CDR2 SAAADI.

The CDR3 DNA sequence: TGTGCCAGTAGTATCTCGGACGGAACTGAAGCTTTCTTT. It encodes CASSISDGTEAFF. This sequence joins TRBV19 and TRBJ1-1, with D hard to call. The CDR3 covers 13 residues. Germline V gives CDR1 LNHDA, CDR2 SQIVND (reference sequence). V lost 3 bases, J lost 5 bases, and 10 bases lay in between.

The chain recombines TRBV27 with TRBJ2-3; possibly TRBD2 for D (5 bases). The CDR3 loop spans 14 amino acids. Germline V gene sequence: CDR1 MNHEY, CDR2 SMNVEV (reference sequence). The V end lost 1 base, the J end lost 1 base, and 6 bases lay between the germline ends. CDR3 sequence: CASSLLGGTDTQYF. DNA for the CDR3: TGTGCCAGCAGTTTATTGGGAGGCACAGATACGCAGTATTTT.

The J gene is TRBJ1-4, the V gene TRBV5-1; D is unresolved. CDR1 is SGHRS and CDR2 is YFSETQ in the germline V gene. Trimming left V 0 bases short and J 8 bases short, with 8 bases between. This CDR3 contains 13 residues. CDR3: CASSLAPEEKLFF. The CDR3 DNA is TGCGCCAGCAGCTTGGCCCCAGAAGAAAAACTGTTTTTT.